This T cell receptor beta chain emerged from a study of Ad26.COV2.S vaccination and SARS-CoV-2 variants. Study-level results: Comparability of non-spike TCR breadth was observed across vaccine and placebo recipients.

This clone was counted once. Its specificity is not known. The CDR3 is 14 residues long. The V gene's germline CDR1 is LGHNT and CDR2 FRNRAP. Trimming stripped 9 bases from V and 1 base from J, with 15 bases between. Clones were sequenced by immunoSEQ multiplex PCR, and TCRdb holds only the in-frame ones, with some missing. Seen here are roughly 410,000 clones, about four fifths observed once, and the top ten hold nearly 7.5%. Stated treatment: around 19 received Ad26.COV2.S at low or high dose, single or two shots; 5 received placebo; per-sample allocation not given. The samples date from day 63 after the first vaccine or placebo injection.

The rearrangement links TRBV12-5 to TRBJ1-1; D is unresolved. This receptor was obtained from a person between 18 and 65 years old who received the Ad26.COV2.S COVID-19 vaccine or a placebo. The sample in question was peripheral blood, obtained in a trial of Ad26.COV2.S vaccine versus placebo. CDR3 residues: CASRNPHSNTEAFF. CDR3 coding DNA: TGTGCTAGCCGTAACCCCCACTCGAACACTGAAGCTTTCTTT.